Listed here are 23 T cell receptor beta chains from one sample, sequenced in a study of CD4 T cells in relation to SARS-CoV-2 and coronaviruses. CD4+ T cells from unexposed donors were obtained before the COVID-19 pandemic (2011-2018). Isolation of CD4+ T cells took place after approximately 10 days in culture. The assay was immunoSEQ multiplex PCR, and TCRdb's table has in-frame clones only and misses some. The sample has 20,000 to 25,000 clones, about two thirds seen once. Which antigens these TCRs recognize remains unknown. Sequences were obtained from CD4+ T cells from PBMCs, cultured in vitro. The origin of the receptors is a human donor in good health.

The DNA of the CDR3 is TGTGCCAGCTCGCGGACTAGCGGGAGGGAGACCCAGTACTTC. It encodes CASSRTSGRETQYF. The chain has TRBV18 and TRBJ2-5; 14 nucleotides align to TRBD2. Germline V gene data show CDR1 as KGHSH and CDR2 as LQKENI. J lost 5 bases, V lost 6 bases, and 2 bases had no gene match. The CDR3 runs to 14 residues.

This rearrangement joins TRBV6-5 to TRBJ2-7, with D unresolved. Trimming removed 6 bases at V and 4 bases at J, with 19 bases between. CDR1 and CDR2 (germline): MNHEY, SVGAGI. CDR3 length equals 15 residues. CDR3 residues: CASSSFRALPYEQYF. CDR3 nucleotides: TGTGCCAGCAGCTCGTTCCGGGCCCTCCCGTACGAGCAGTACTTC.

The chain couples TRBV2 to TRBJ2-5; 8 bases are a match to TRBD1. Trimming took 8 bases from V and 3 from J; bases not matched to a gene: 8. This CDR3 spans 14 amino acids. Per the germline V gene, CDR1 is SNHLY and CDR2 is FYNNEI. CDR3 region: CASSNPGQEETQYF. The CDR3 nucleotides are TGTGCCAGCTCAAATCCGGGACAGGAAGAGACCCAGTACTTC.

V and J are TRBV20-1 and TRBJ1-2; tentatively, D is TRBD1 (5 bases). The CDR3 is 11 residues long. The germline V and J ends were trimmed by 3 bases and 6 bases, with 8 bases remaining between them. CDR1 and CDR2 (germline): DFQATT, SNEGSKA (reference sequence). The CDR3 DNA follows: TGCAGTGCTAGTAGCAGGGATGGCTACACCTTC. Translation: CSASSRDGYTF.

The V call is TRBV2, the J call TRBJ2-1; 13 positions agree with TRBD2. The V gene end was trimmed by 5 bases and the J gene end by 12 bases; junction bases not matched to a gene: 1. There are 12 residues in the CDR3. Germline CDR1 and CDR2: SNHLY and FYNNEI. As DNA, the CDR3 is TGTGCCAGCAGTACTAGCGGGGGGGGGCAGTTCTTC. It encodes CASSTSGGGQFF.

This clone was counted a few times. The chain couples TRBV5-1 to TRBJ2-2; D ambiguous. V lost 0 bases, J lost 8 bases, and 14 bases lay in between. Germline values: CDR1 SGHRS, CDR2 YFSETQ. The CDR3 consists of 15 residues. This CDR3 reads CASSLEGHRFGELFF. The CDR3 DNA reads as TGCGCCAGCAGCTTGGAAGGCCACCGGTTTGGGGAGCTGTTTTTT.

This chain uses TRBV9 with TRBJ2-1, with 7 bases identical to TRBD1. This CDR3 has 15 amino acids. With 1 base clipped from V and 4 bases from J, the junction kept 5 bases outside the gene matches. Germline CDR1 and CDR2: SGDLS and YYNGEE. The CDR3 nucleotides are TGTGCCAGCAGCGTATTGACAGGGTCATACAATGAGCAGTTCTTC. It specifies CASSVLTGSYNEQFF.

This chain links TRBV3-1 (or the pseudogene TRBV3-2) with TRBJ1-1; D uncertain. Germline V CDR1 and CDR2: LGHDT, YNNKEL (reference sequence). Deletions cut 3 bases from V and 7 bases from J, with 9 bases between. The CDR3 consists of 12 residues. The CDR3 loop is CASSQGLNEAFF. DNA of the CDR3: TGTGCCAGCAGCCAGGGTTTAAATGAAGCTTTCTTT.

This clone has a single count. This chain links TRBV3-1 (or the pseudogene TRBV3-2) with TRBJ2-1; 7 positions match TRBD2. This CDR3 comprises 14 residues. V trimming: 1 base; J trimming: 6 bases; junction bases outside the gene matches: 3. Germline loops: CDR1 LGHDT, CDR2 YNNKEL (reference sequence). CDR3: CASSQGGGSNEQFF. CDR3 DNA sequence: TGTGCCAGCAGCCAAGGTGGCGGGAGCAATGAGCAGTTCTTC.

V and J are TRBV10-3 and TRBJ1-3; D uncertain. Trimming shortened V by 8 bases and J by 3 bases, and 14 bases separated the two germline ends. CDR1 ENHRY and CDR2 SYGVKD come from the germline V gene. This CDR3 spans 14 amino acids. The CDR3 loop is CAIGATELGNTIYF. The DNA for the CDR3 is TGTGCCATCGGTGCGACGGAACTTGGAAACACCATATATTTT.

This clone was detected only a few times. The chain links TRBV30 to TRBJ2-7, with TRBD2 matching over 11 bases. CDR3 size: 18 residues. V shed 1 base and J 4 bases; nucleotides not matched to a gene: 15. CDR1 and CDR2 from the germline V gene are GTSNPN and SVGIG (reference sequence). The CDR3 DNA sequence: TGTGCCTGGAGTGGAACCACTAGCGGGAGTTTCAGAGTGTACGAGCAGTACTTC. It is translated as CAWSGTTSGSFRVYEQYF. The full variable domain, with the rest looked up from reference TRBV30 and TRBJ2-7, is SQTIHQWPATLVQPVGSPLSLECTVEGTSNPNLYWYRQAAGRGLQLLFYSVGIGQISSEVPQNLSASRPQDRQFILSSKKLLLSDSGFYLCAWSGTTSGSFRVYEQYFGPGTRLTVT.

V and J are TRBV15 and TRBJ2-7; D ambiguous. V dropped 3 bases and J dropped 9 bases, with 3 bases sitting between them. The CDR3 is made up of 9 amino acids. From germline, CDR1 is LNHNV and CDR2 YYDKDF (reference sequence). The CDR3 DNA sequence: TGTGCCACCAGCAGCAGGCAGTACTTC. Translating gives CATSSRQYF.

This clone was seen a single time. The chain uses TRBV2 and TRBJ2-1, with TRBD2 matching over 9 bases. Unmatched junction bases numbered 3, after V lost 0 bases and J lost 9 bases. CDR1 SNHLY and CDR2 FYNNEI come from the germline V gene. The CDR3 sequence is 14 residues long. The CDR3 DNA is TGTGCCAGCAGTGAAGCGCTAGCGGGGACTGAGCAGTTCTTC. This encodes CASSEALAGTEQFF.

This clone was seen only once. The chain links TRBV4-3 to TRBJ1-1, with no clear D. The CDR3 has 13 amino acids. V lost 4 bases to trimming and J lost 1 base, with 7 bases between them. Germline V lookup: CDR1 LGHNA, CDR2 YSLEER. CDR3 sequence: CASSRVGNTEAFF. The CDR3 DNA is TGCGCCAGCAGCCGTGTCGGGAACACTGAAGCTTTCTTT.

The V and J genes are TRBV6-5 and TRBJ1-6; no reliable D call. Germline V gene data show CDR1 as MNHEY and CDR2 as SVGAGI. CDR3 length: 16 residues. The V and J ends lost 0 bases and 0 bases respectively, with 6 bases between them. CDR3 residues: CASSYSKGSYNSPLHF. Written as DNA, the CDR3 is TGTGCCAGCAGTTACTCGAAGGGCTCCTATAATTCACCCCTCCACTTT.

This clone was recorded once. This chain uses TRBV12-3 or TRBV12-4 with TRBJ2-3, with D unresolved. This CDR3 is 12 amino acids long. Trimming took off 6 bases at V and 0 bases at J, with 4 bases between the two ends. In DNA form, the CDR3 reads TGTGCCAGCAGCTACAGCACAGATACGCAGTATTTT. Its protein product is CASSYSTDTQYF.

The chain has TRBV6-2 or TRBV6-3 and TRBJ2-5; tentatively, D is TRBD2 (7 bases). This CDR3 region has 14 residues. The V gene lost 6 bases and the J gene lost 3 bases, with 14 bases spanning the gap. Germline assignment: CDR1 MNHEY and CDR2 SVGEGT. The chain's CDR3 is CASSHAGAEETQYF. The CDR3 DNA follows: TGTGCCAGCAGCCACGCGGGGGCTGAAGAGACCCAGTACTTC.

The chain links TRBV2 to TRBJ2-7, with TRBD1 identical over 8 bases. Losses at the gene ends were 1 base for V and 5 bases for J; bases not matched to a gene: 4. Germline V gene lookup returns CDR1 SNHLY and CDR2 FYNNEI. The CDR3 totals 14 residues. The CDR3 sequence is CASSEGRTGNEQYF. The CDR3 region has the DNA TGTGCCAGCAGTGAAGGAAGGACAGGGAACGAGCAGTACTTC.

This rearrangement joins TRBV6-1 to TRBJ1-2; 8 nucleotides match TRBD1. Germline V gene lookup returns CDR1 MNHNS and CDR2 SASEGT. V shed 1 base, J shed 1 base, and the junction held 2 bases outside the gene matches. This CDR3 comprises 15 residues. Written as DNA, the CDR3 is TGTGCCAGCAGTGAAGACAGGGGGAATAACTATGGCTACACCTTC. It is translated as CASSEDRGNNYGYTF.

V is TRBV3-1 (or the pseudogene TRBV3-2) and J is TRBJ2-3; D gene ambiguous. The length of the CDR3 is 14 residues. CDR1 is LGHDT, CDR2 YNNKEL, per germline (reference sequence). V was cut by 6 bases and J by 6 bases, with 16 bases left in between. The DNA of the CDR3 is TGTGCCAGCAGTCTAAGCTCAATTCCGGATACGCAGTATTTT. Translation gives CASSLSSIPDTQYF.

The J gene is TRBJ2-3, the V gene TRBV25-1; D remains ambiguous. The CDR3 spans 15 residues. Trimming pared 3 bases from V and 0 bases from J, leaving 10 bases between. Germline CDR1 and CDR2: MGHDK and SYGVNS. CDR3 protein: CASSDRVVSTDTQYF. As DNA, the CDR3 is TGTGCCAGCAGTGATCGTGTTGTGAGCACAGATACGCAGTATTTT.

CDR3 loop: CASSGPSGSNTGELFF. CDR3 in DNA: TGCGCCAGCAGCGGCCCTAGCGGGAGCAACACCGGGGAGCTGTTTTTT. The chain joins TRBV5-1 to TRBJ2-2; 10 positions match TRBD2. J was trimmed by 2 bases and V by 4 bases; bases with no gene match: 5. Looked up from germline, CDR1 is SGHRS and CDR2 is YFSETQ. This CDR3 region has 16 residues.

The rearrangement joins TRBV25-1 to TRBJ2-5, with D uncertain. CDR1 and CDR2 from the germline V gene are MGHDK and SYGVNS. CDR3 length equals 14 residues. V was pared by 3 bases and J by 1 base, with 9 bases between. CDR3 sequence (DNA): TGTGCCAGCAGTGAGTGGCGGATCCAAGAGACCCAGTACTTC. This translates into CASSEWRIQETQYF.